Each of the 5 T cell receptor beta chains below was sequenced from the same sample in a study of blood T cell repertoires in COVID-19. Profiling relied on immunoSEQ multiplex PCR, and the TCRdb table lists in-frame clones only, not all of them. Among roughly 410,000 clones listed, around 90% were seen once. The sequenced material came from peripheral blood. The source of these receptors is a man between 35 and 55 years old with acute or convalescent COVID-19.

The chain joins TRBV6-6 to TRBJ2-7; 11 bases match TRBD2. The germline gives CDR1 MNHNY, CDR2 SVGAGI (reference sequence). CDR3 size: 20 residues. V shed 5 bases and J 7 bases; nucleotides not matched to a gene: 25. As DNA, the CDR3 is TGTGCCAGCAGTCTCTCGCGACAGGTGAAGGTTAGCGGGGGGGGAAGAGAGCAGTACTTC. This gives the protein CASSLSRQVKVSGGGREQYF.

The chain employs TRBV30 and TRBJ1-2; 7 nucleotides match TRBD1. The CDR3 spans 12 residues. CDR1 and CDR2 (germline): GTSNPN, SVGIG (reference sequence). With 7 bases clipped from V and 7 bases from J, the junction kept 9 bases outside the gene matches. The CDR3 coding sequence is TGTGCCTCTCACAGGGGAAGGCGTGGCTACACCTTC. Protein sequence: CASHRGRRGYTF.

The J gene is TRBJ1-2, the V gene TRBV9, with D perhaps TRBD1 (5 bases). This CDR3 contains 14 residues. Germline V lookup: CDR1 SGDLS, CDR2 YYNGEE. Trimming pared 4 bases from V and 4 bases from J, leaving 14 bases between. As DNA, the CDR3 is TGTGCCAGCAGCCCAGATCAGGGAACCTATGGCTACACCTTC. It encodes CASSPDQGTYGYTF.

The rearrangement joins TRBV7-3 to TRBJ2-2; 10 nucleotides agree with TRBD2. Per germline, CDR1 SGHTA and CDR2 FQGTGA. J gave up 7 bases and V 2 bases, and 22 bases lay outside the gene matches. CDR3 length: 21 amino acids. The CDR3 protein is CASSLEVPISGRALLNGELFF. Here the CDR3 DNA reads TGTGCCAGCAGCTTAGAGGTCCCTATCAGCGGGAGGGCCCTCTTGAACGGGGAGCTGTTTTTT.

V and J are TRBV7-8 and TRBJ1-4; D is unresolved. Germline V gene sequence: CDR1 SGHVS, CDR2 FQNEAQ. The CDR3 covers 15 residues. Trimming pared 5 bases from V and 1 base from J, leaving 11 bases between. CDR3 amino acids: CASSRKRGTNEKLFF. CDR3 bases: TGTGCCAGCAGCCGTAAACGGGGAACTAATGAAAAACTGTTTTTT.